This T cell receptor beta chain stems from a study of beta chain features in type 1 diabetes. Study-level points and caveats: It was among patients, rather than healthy donors, that naive, central memory and Treg TCRB repertoires appeared more similar. There was a moderate but significant shortening of TCRB CDR3s in all four CD4+ subsets of Type 1 diabetes patients. The question of HLA type influencing TCRB rearrangement was one that remained unresolved here.

All sorted populations exceeded 98% purity. This clone was recorded once. Its antigen is as yet unknown. CDR1 and CDR2 from the germline V gene are SGHDN and FVKESK. V was clipped by 1 base and J by 0 bases, with 12 bases between them. This CDR3 has 17 amino acids. Sequencing targeted expressed TCRB transcripts, as all isolated RNA had been reverse transcribed. There were about 3.57 million reads on average in the naive, central memory and regulatory T cell samples. Clones were sequenced by immunoSEQ multiplex PCR, and TCRdb holds only the in-frame ones, with some missing. The data hold some 170,000 clones, with approximately 62% observed a single time.

This receptor was obtained from a man between 25 and 39 years old with type 1 diabetes. Sequencing input: naive CD4+ T cells from blood. V is TRBV14 and J is TRBJ1-4; no firm D call. For the CDR3, the DNA is TGTGCCAGCAGCCAAGCAGACAACCGACCAACTAATGAAAAACTGTTTTTT. Its protein is CASSQADNRPTNEKLFF. The full variable domain, in which reference TRBV14 and TRBJ1-4 provide the parts outside the CDR3, is EAGVTQFPSHSVIEKGQTVTLRCDPISGHDNLYWYRRVMGKEIKFLLHFVKESKQDESGMPNNRFLAERTGGTYSTLKVQPAELEDSGVYFCASSQADNRPTNEKLFFGSGTQLSVL.